These 27 T cell receptor beta chains originate from one sample sequenced in a study of T-cell reconstitution after alpha-beta-depleted transplantation in children listed by TCRdb under 2016. This sample's treatment or condition label indicates: allogeneic hematopoietic cell transplantation with graft depleted of TCRalphabeta T cells and CD19 B cells. The library was produced with PCR. The data were produced on an Illumina HiSeq 2500. To normalize quantification of the TCRbeta repertoire, the TCR libraries were built with molecular barcoding that relied on unique molecular identifiers. TCRdb trimmed the raw reads at Q25, called clones with MiXCR and kept productive beta chains. Every distinct CDR3 protein forms one entry, paired with its most common genes and DNA. The sample table records about 830,000 distinct CDR3 sequences; approximately 15% of these occur just once. The top ten hold around 5.3% of the sample.

Material: PBMCs, mostly from graft donor cells, obtained 360 days after TCRalphabeta/CD19-depleted stem cell transplant. These receptors all stem from a male patient between 5 and 17 years old who had a stem cell transplant for acute lymphoblastic leukemia, so the T cells may come from the graft donor.

The chain uses TRBV3-1 and TRBJ2-7; 8 positions match TRBD2. The V segment lost 2 bases and the J segment 2 bases; nucleotides outside the gene matches: 8. The CDR3 covers 16 residues. The V gene's germline CDR1 is LGHDT and CDR2 YNNKEL (reference sequence). In nucleotides, the CDR3 is TGTGCCAGCAGCCAACGGATTAGCGGGACAACCTACGAGCAGTACTTC. Protein sequence: CASSQRISGTTYEQYF.

This clonotype was detected only a few times. The gene calls are TRBV5-5 and TRBJ2-1; tentatively, D is TRBD2 (7 bases). The CDR3 consists of 15 residues. V lost 5 bases and J lost 7, with 19 bases in between. Germline-derived CDR1 and CDR2 are SGHKS and YYEKEE (reference sequence). CDR3 sequence reads: CASSRGAWGSNEQFF. CDR3 nucleotides: TGTGCCAGCAGTCGGGGGGCGTGGGGGTCGAATGAGCAGTTCTTC.

This clonotype was counted only a few times. The chain recombines TRBV25-1 with TRBJ2-5; D gene uncertain. CDR1 is MGHDK and CDR2 is SYGVNS in the germline V gene. The CDR3 length is 14 residues. The V gene lost 4 bases and the J gene lost 5 bases, with 14 bases spanning the gap. CDR3 loop: CASSAGRLGETQYF. The CDR3 coding sequence is TGTGCCAGCAGTGCAGGCCGCCTTGGTGAGACCCAGTACTTC.

This clonotype was seen a few times. This chain links TRBV7-2 with TRBJ2-5; TRBD1 aligns across 9 bases. The trim removed 1 base at V and 5 bases at J, leaving 8 bases unmatched. Germline V CDR1 and CDR2: SGHTA, FQGNSA. CDR3 length equals 16 residues. This CDR3 is CASSLDTGGLRETQYF. CDR3 nucleotides: TGTGCCAGCAGCTTAGATACAGGGGGCCTGCGGGAGACCCAGTACTTC.

The V gene is TRBV9, the J gene TRBJ2-5; D is uncertain. Per the germline V gene, CDR1 is SGDLS and CDR2 is YYNGEE. Between the trimmed V and J ends, which lost 1 base and 2 bases, there was a span of 15 bases. The CDR3 totals 16 residues. The CDR3 DNA is TGTGCCAGCAGCGTATCGGGCTCCTCCCCTCAAGAGACCCAGTACTTC. It is translated as CASSVSGSSPQETQYF.

The rearrangement links TRBV29-1 to TRBJ2-2; 10 nucleotides align to TRBD1. This CDR3 has 15 residues. CDR1 is SQVTM and CDR2 is ANQGSEA in the germline V gene. Losses at the gene ends were 5 bases for V and 2 bases for J; bases not matched to a gene: 5. CDR3 DNA: TGCAGCGTTCTCGGGACAGGGGACAACACCGGGGAGCTGTTTTTT. Its translation: CSVLGTGDNTGELFF.

The V and J genes are TRBV12-3 or TRBV12-4 and TRBJ1-2; D uncertain. This CDR3 has 15 amino acids. Trimming cost V 1 base and J 1 base, with 10 bases left between them. CDR3 DNA sequence: TGTGCCAGCAGTTTAGGGCCAGCGGATAACTATGGCTACACCTTC. Protein: CASSLGPADNYGYTF.

The gene calls are TRBV4-1 and TRBJ2-7, with TRBD2 matching 8 bases. Germline V gene sequence: CDR1 MGHRA, CDR2 YSYEKL. V shed 0 bases and J 2 bases; nucleotides not matched to a gene: 9. The CDR3 length is 17 residues. CDR3 nucleotides: TGCGCCAGCAGCCAAGATTTCGGCGGGAGGTTTGCCTACGAGCAGTACTTC. Its protein is CASSQDFGGRFAYEQYF.

This clonotype occurred many times. This chain links TRBV18 with TRBJ2-4; 7 bases fit TRBD1. This CDR3 contains 14 residues. From germline, CDR1 is KGHSH and CDR2 LQKENI. V shed 3 bases and J 8 bases; nucleotides not matched to a gene: 7. The CDR3 sequence: CASSPSTGTDIQYF. CDR3 DNA: TGTGCCAGCTCACCCTCGACAGGGACGGACATTCAGTACTTC.

This clonotype was counted a few times. The gene calls are TRBV4-1 and TRBJ2-5; 10 bases line up with TRBD2. Germline V gene sequence: CDR1 MGHRA, CDR2 YSYEKL. The CDR3 spans 17 residues. Unmatched junction bases numbered 12, after V lost 1 base and J lost 7 bases. The CDR3 sequence: CASSQVGLAYSAGTQYF. CDR3 nucleotide sequence: TGCGCCAGCAGCCAAGTGGGACTAGCGTACTCCGCGGGGACCCAGTACTTC.

In its sample, this clonotype was seen a few times. V is TRBV10-3 and J is TRBJ2-7, with a tentative D call TRBD2 (5 bases). Germline loops: CDR1 ENHRY, CDR2 SYGVKD. This CDR3 is built from 14 residues. The V and J ends lost 10 bases and 3 bases respectively, with 19 bases between them. Here the CDR3 DNA reads TGTGCCACCTTGCATGAGGGATCCCTCTACGAGCAGTACTTC. Amino acid sequence: CATLHEGSLYEQYF.

In this sample, this clonotype turned up many times. The chain employs TRBV11-2 and TRBJ1-2, with a possible D match to TRBD1 (5 bases). The CDR3 extends over 16 amino acids. Germline V CDR1 and CDR2: SGHAT, FQNNGV. V dropped 0 bases and J dropped 0 bases, with 11 bases sitting between them. The CDR3, as DNA: TGTGCCAGCAGCTTAGAATTCCAGGGAACTAACTATGGCTACACCTTC. It is translated as CASSLEFQGTNYGYTF.

There are a few counts of this clonotype. The gene calls are TRBV12-3 or TRBV12-4 and TRBJ2-7; either TRBD1 or TRBD2 may fit D (6 bases each). The CDR3 covers 18 residues. Trimming left V 5 bases short and J 4 bases short, with 27 bases between. CDR3 region: CASSPGLMTGRRGYEQYF. The CDR3 DNA is TGTGCCAGCAGTCCCGGCCTTATGACAGGTCGGAGGGGGTACGAGCAGTACTTC.

This chain connects TRBV9 to TRBJ2-7; D remains unclear. The ends were cut back, 0 bases at V and 4 bases at J, with 11 bases in the middle. CDR1 is SGDLS, CDR2 YYNGEE, per germline. The CDR3 consists of 14 residues. The CDR3 here is CASSVGGRTYEQYF. CDR3 DNA sequence: TGTGCCAGCAGCGTAGGCGGCAGAACTTACGAGCAGTACTTC.

This clonotype was counted a few times. The chain combines TRBV12-3 or TRBV12-4 with TRBJ1-1; D might be TRBD1 (5 bases). CDR3 length: 17 amino acids. V lost 2 bases and J lost 4, with 20 bases in between. The CDR3 coding sequence is TGTGCCAGCAGTTTACCTATTCGGACAAGGCGGGGCACTGAAGCTTTCTTT. This encodes CASSLPIRTRRGTEAFF.

The chain recombines TRBV30 with TRBJ1-4; 7 nucleotides agree with TRBD1. The CDR3 runs to 16 residues. Germline CDR1 and CDR2: GTSNPN and SVGIG (reference sequence). J gave up 7 bases and V 2 bases, and 13 bases lay outside the gene matches. The CDR3 spells CAWSSRAGTDFEKLFF. CDR3 DNA: TGTGCCTGGAGTTCCAGGGCCGGGACAGATTTTGAAAAACTGTTTTTT.

This chain uses TRBV29-1 with TRBJ2-5; 10 positions agree with TRBD1. J gave up 5 bases and V 5 bases, and 8 bases lay outside the gene matches. This CDR3 contains 14 residues. CDR1 is SQVTM and CDR2 is ANQGSEA in the germline V gene. The CDR3 DNA sequence: TGCAGCGTTACCGGACAGGGGGTCGGTGAGACCCAGTACTTC. It encodes CSVTGQGVGETQYF.

The chain is built from TRBV28 and TRBJ2-3; TRBD2 agrees at 8 bases. V gave up 3 bases and J gave up 6 bases; unmatched junction bases: 5. CDR3 size: 14 residues. The germline gives CDR1 MDHEN, CDR2 SYDVKM. The CDR3 loop reads CASSFAGGSDTQYF. The CDR3 region has the DNA TGTGCCAGCAGTTTCGCGGGAGGTAGTGATACGCAGTATTTT.

The rearrangement uses TRBV20-1 and TRBJ1-1; TRBD1 matches 7 bases. V was pared by 5 bases and J by 1 base, with 7 bases of the junction left unmatched. The CDR3 contains 14 residues. Germline V lookup: CDR1 DFQATT, CDR2 SNEGSKA (reference sequence). The CDR3 coding sequence is TGCAGTGCTCGCAACACAGGGGAGAACACTGAAGCTTTCTTT. Its protein is CSARNTGENTEAFF.

The chain combines TRBV4-1 with TRBJ2-5; TRBD2 aligns across 9 bases. Germline CDR1 MGHRA, CDR2 YSYEKL. Germline trimming cut 2 bases from V and 1 base from J; bases unmatched to any gene: 11. This CDR3 is 18 amino acids long. CDR3 sequence: CASSQRAGGTSSQETQYF. CDR3 sequence (DNA): TGCGCCAGCAGCCAAAGGGCAGGGGGGACTAGCAGCCAAGAGACCCAGTACTTC.

CDR3: CASSLDWGPYNEQFF. CDR3 coding DNA: TGCGCCAGCAGCTTGGACTGGGGGCCTTACAATGAGCAGTTCTTC. This rearrangement joins TRBV5-1 to TRBJ2-1, with TRBD1 as a possible D gene (6 bases). Germline CDR1 and CDR2: SGHRS and YFSETQ. V was shortened by 0 bases and J by 4 bases, with 11 bases between the two germline ends. The CDR3 is 15 amino acids.

The genes are TRBV4-1 and TRBJ2-2; D is undetermined. Germline V CDR1 and CDR2: MGHRA, YSYEKL. The CDR3 has 12 amino acids. V lost 6 bases and J lost 4, with 6 bases in between. CDR3 DNA: TGCGCCAGCAGTCATATCACCGGGGAGCTGTTTTTT. Amino acids: CASSHITGELFF.

As concerns this clonotype: The CDR3 end shows no conserved phenylalanine or tryptophan, and so a read error is likely. V and J are TRBV12-3 or TRBV12-4 and TRBJ2-7; tentatively, D is TRBD2 (6 bases). The CDR3 has 16 amino acids. Deletions cut 5 bases from V and 4 bases from J, with 21 bases between. CDR3 loop: CASSKGGAATLYEQYI. As DNA, the CDR3 is TGTGCCAGCAGTAAGGGAGGCGCCGCGACCCTTTACGAGCAGTACATC.

This chain joins TRBV27 and TRBJ1-2; 8 bases are a match to TRBD1. The CDR3 spans 16 residues. Losses at the gene ends were 5 bases for V and 0 bases for J; bases not matched to a gene: 8. In germline, CDR1 is MNHEY, CDR2 SMNVEV (reference sequence). CDR3: CASSGNRGRTNYGYTF. The CDR3 bases are TGTGCCAGCAGTGGAAACAGGGGGAGGACTAACTATGGCTACACCTTC.

The chain uses TRBV18 and TRBJ2-1, with 7 bases aligning to TRBD1. The CDR3 extends over 16 amino acids. The V and J ends lost 8 bases and 1 base, in that order; junction bases with no gene match: 11. The V gene's germline CDR1 is KGHSH and CDR2 LQKENI. In DNA form, the CDR3 reads TGTGCCAGCCTAGATGCCGGGACAGCTTCCTACAATGAGCAGTTCTTC. Amino acid sequence: CASLDAGTASYNEQFF.

This clonotype was detected only a few times. J is TRBJ1-2 and V is TRBV7-2; no clear D. Trimming stripped 1 base from V and 8 bases from J, with 11 bases between. The germline CDR1 and CDR2 sequences are SGHTA and FQGNSA. This CDR3 region has 13 residues. The CDR3 DNA reads as TGTGCCAGCAGCTTAGAAAGGGATGGCGGCTACACCTTC. Protein product: CASSLERDGGYTF.

This clonotype was recorded a few times. This chain links TRBV7-9 with TRBJ1-1, with TRBD1 matching over 7 bases. Unmatched junction bases numbered 4, after V lost 2 bases and J lost 4 bases. CDR3 length equals 14 residues. CDR1 is SEHNR and CDR2 is FQNEAQ in the germline V gene (reference sequence). The CDR3 sequence: CASSLLAGGTEAFF. CDR3 nucleotide sequence: TGTGCCAGCAGCTTACTGGCAGGGGGCACTGAAGCTTTCTTT.